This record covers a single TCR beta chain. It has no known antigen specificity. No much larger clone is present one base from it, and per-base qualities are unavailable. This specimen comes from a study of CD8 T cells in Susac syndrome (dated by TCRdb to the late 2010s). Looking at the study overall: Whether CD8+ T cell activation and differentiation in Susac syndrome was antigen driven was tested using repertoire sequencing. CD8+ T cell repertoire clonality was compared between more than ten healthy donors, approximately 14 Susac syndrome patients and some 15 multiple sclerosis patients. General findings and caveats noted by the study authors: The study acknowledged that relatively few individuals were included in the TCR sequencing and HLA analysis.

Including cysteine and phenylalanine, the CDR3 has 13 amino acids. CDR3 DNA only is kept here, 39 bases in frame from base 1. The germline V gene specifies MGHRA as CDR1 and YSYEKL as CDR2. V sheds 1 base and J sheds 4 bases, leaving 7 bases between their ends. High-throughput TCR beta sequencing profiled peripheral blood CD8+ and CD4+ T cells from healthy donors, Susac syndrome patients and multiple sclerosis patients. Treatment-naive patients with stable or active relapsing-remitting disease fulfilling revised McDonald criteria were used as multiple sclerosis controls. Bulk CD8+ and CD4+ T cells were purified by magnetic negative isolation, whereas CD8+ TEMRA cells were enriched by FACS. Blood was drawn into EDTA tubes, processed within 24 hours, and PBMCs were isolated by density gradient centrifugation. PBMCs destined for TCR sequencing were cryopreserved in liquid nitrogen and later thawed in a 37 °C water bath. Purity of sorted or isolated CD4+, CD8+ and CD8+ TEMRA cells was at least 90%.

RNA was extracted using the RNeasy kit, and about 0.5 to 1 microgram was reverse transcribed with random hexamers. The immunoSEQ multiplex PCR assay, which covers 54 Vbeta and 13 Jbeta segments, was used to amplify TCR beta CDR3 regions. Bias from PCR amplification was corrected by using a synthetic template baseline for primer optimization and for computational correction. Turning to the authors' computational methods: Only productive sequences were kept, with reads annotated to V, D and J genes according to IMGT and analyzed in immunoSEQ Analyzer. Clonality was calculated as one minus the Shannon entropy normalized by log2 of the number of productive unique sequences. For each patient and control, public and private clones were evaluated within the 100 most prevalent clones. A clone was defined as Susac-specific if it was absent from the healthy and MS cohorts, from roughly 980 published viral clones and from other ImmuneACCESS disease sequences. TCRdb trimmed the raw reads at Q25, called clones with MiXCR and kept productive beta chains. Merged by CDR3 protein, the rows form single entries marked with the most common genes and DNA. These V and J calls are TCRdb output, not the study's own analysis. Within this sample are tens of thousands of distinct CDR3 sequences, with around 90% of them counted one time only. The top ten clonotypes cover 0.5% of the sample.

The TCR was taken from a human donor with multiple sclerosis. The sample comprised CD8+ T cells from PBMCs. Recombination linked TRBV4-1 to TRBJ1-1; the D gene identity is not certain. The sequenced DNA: TGCGCCAGCAGCCAAGGGTTGGGCACTGAAGCTTTCTTT. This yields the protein CASSQGLGTEAFF.